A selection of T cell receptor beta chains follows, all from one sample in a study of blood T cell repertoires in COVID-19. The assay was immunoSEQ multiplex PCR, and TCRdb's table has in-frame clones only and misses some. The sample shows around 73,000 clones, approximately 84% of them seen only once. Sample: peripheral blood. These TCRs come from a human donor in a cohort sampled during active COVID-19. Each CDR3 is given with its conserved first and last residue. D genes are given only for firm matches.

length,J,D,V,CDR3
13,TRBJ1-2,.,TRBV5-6,CASSSGPGYGYTF
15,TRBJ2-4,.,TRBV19,CASSIAAVAKNIQYF
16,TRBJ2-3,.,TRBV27,CARDVLVRPRGDTQYF
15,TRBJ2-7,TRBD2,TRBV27,CASSKLAGGPDEQYF
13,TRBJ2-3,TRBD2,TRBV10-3,CAISSGGQDTQYF
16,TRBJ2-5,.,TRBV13,CASSPGDLGAQETQYF
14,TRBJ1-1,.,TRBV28,CASSLGQRNTEAFF
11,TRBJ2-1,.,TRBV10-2,CASSEDYEQFF
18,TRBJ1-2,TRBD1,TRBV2,CASSDPLGTGKGPYGYTF
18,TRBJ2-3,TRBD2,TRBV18,CASGRSSGALSSTDTQYF